These 23 T cell receptor beta chains were sequenced from one sample in a study of human T cells and chemical hapten exposure. MiXCR was run by TCRdb on the RACE reads, yielding one entry per CDR3 protein. The data contain about 110,000 distinct CDR3 sequences, roughly 11% of them singletons. The sample's time point: patch test 1, 2 weeks after DPC sensitization. Sample treatment: therapeutic diphenylcyclopropenone sensitization with weekly scalp DPC. The starting material was whole blood, obtained in connection with sensitization to the hapten diphenylcyclopropenone (DPC). These receptors originate from a woman between 40 and 55 years old with alopecia areata. Some clones in this sample may be carry-over from other donors' samples.

In this sample, this clonotype turned up a few times. As DNA, the CDR3 is TGTGCCAGTCGCCCTGCGAGCCAGGGGACGGGCTACACCTTC. Translation gives CASRPASQGTGYTF. V gene TRBV19 combines with J gene TRBJ1-2, with a tentative D call TRBD1 (6 bases). Germline V CDR1 and CDR2: LNHDA, SQIVND (reference sequence). V lost 8 bases to trimming and J lost 8 bases, with 21 bases between them. The CDR3 length is 14 residues. The variable domain in full, completed from reference TRBV19 and TRBJ1-2, reads DGGITQSPKYLFRKEGQNVTLSCEQNLNHDAMYWYRQDPGQGLRLIYYSQIVNDFQKGDIAEGYSVSREKKESFPLTVTSAQKNPTAFYLCASRPASQGTGYTFGSGTRLTVV.

The J gene is TRBJ1-1, the V gene TRBV6-2 or TRBV6-3; D call uncertain. Deletions cut 1 base from V and 11 bases from J, with 11 bases between. This CDR3 spans 12 amino acids. The germline V gene has CDR1 MNHEY and CDR2 SVGEGT. The CDR3 nucleotides read TGTGCCAGCAGTTACTTGACGGAAGGGGCTTTCTTT. It encodes CASSYLTEGAFF.

CDR3 nucleotides: TGTGCCAGCAGCGGGACTAGCGGAGAGCAGTACTTC. The encoded protein is CASSGTSGEQYF. The V gene is TRBV2, the J gene TRBJ2-7; 11 nucleotides line up with TRBD2. The CDR3 has 12 residues. Germline V CDR1 and CDR2: SNHLY, FYNNEI. The V segment lost 6 bases and the J segment 7 bases; nucleotides outside the gene matches: 2.

This chain joins TRBV18 and TRBJ1-5; D is unresolved. V was pared by 1 base and J by 2 bases, with 12 bases between. The CDR3 spans 16 residues. The germline gives CDR1 KGHSH, CDR2 LQKENI. The CDR3 loop is CASSPLTAPGNQPQHF. For the CDR3, the DNA is TGTGCCAGCTCACCACTGACGGCCCCCGGCAATCAGCCCCAGCATTTT.

There are many counts of this clonotype. This chain joins TRBV7-9 and TRBJ2-7; a weak D match, TRBD2 (5 bases). The CDR3 has 14 amino acids. Trimming took off 1 base at V and 6 bases at J, with 13 bases between the two ends. Germline values: CDR1 SEHNR, CDR2 FQNEAQ (reference sequence). The CDR3 DNA sequence: TGTGCCAGCAGCTTAGTAGGGTCGGCGGGCGAGCAGTACTTC. Encoded protein: CASSLVGSAGEQYF.

This clonotype was found many times. The V call is TRBV11-2, the J call TRBJ2-7; D uncertain. This CDR3 spans 11 amino acids. Germline lookup yields CDR1 SGHAT and CDR2 FQNNGV. Trimming left V 2 bases short and J 7 bases short, with 6 bases between. The CDR3 loop is CASSLLWEQYF. CDR3 DNA sequence: TGTGCCAGCAGCTTATTGTGGGAGCAGTACTTC.

This clonotype was detected only a few times. This chain joins TRBV6-2 or TRBV6-3 and TRBJ2-2; D may match TRBD1 or TRBD2 (5 bases each). Germline lookup yields CDR1 MNHEY and CDR2 SVGEGT. CDR3 length: 16 residues. Deletions cut 4 bases from V and 4 bases from J, with 16 bases between. The CDR3 bases are TGTGCCAGCAGTTTTGACAGAGGGTCGGGCACCGGGGAGCTGTTTTTT. Its translation: CASSFDRGSGTGELFF.

The rearrangement links TRBV5-1 to TRBJ2-1; maybe TRBD1 (5 bases). V was pared by 1 base and J by 8 bases, with 16 bases between. Germline V CDR1 and CDR2: SGHRS, YFSETQ. This CDR3 contains 15 residues. The CDR3 DNA is TGCGCCAGCAGCTTGCGGTCAGGGTCGTACGATGAGCAGTTCTTC. It encodes CASSLRSGSYDEQFF. Filled out from reference TRBV5-1 and TRBJ2-1, the complete variable domain reads KAGVTQTPRYLIKTRGQQVTLSCSPISGHRSVSWYQQTPGQGLQFLFEYFSETQRNKGNFPGRFSGRQFSNSRSEMNVSTLELGDSALYLCASSLRSGSYDEQFFGPGTRLTVL.

The gene calls are TRBV27 and TRBJ2-6; D gene ambiguous. Trimming left V 10 bases short and J 1 base short, with 20 bases between. Germline CDR1 reads MNHEY; CDR2 reads SMNVEV (reference sequence). The CDR3 has 17 amino acids. The CDR3 region is CATLRPGRSSGANVLTF. As DNA, the CDR3 is TGTGCCACCCTACGGCCGGGCCGTTCATCTGGGGCCAACGTCCTGACTTTC.

The sample holds many counts of this clonotype. The rearrangement links TRBV3-1 to TRBJ2-3; D ambiguous. The CDR3 totals 14 residues. CDR1 and CDR2 (germline): LGHDT, YNNKEL (reference sequence). The V and J ends lost 3 bases and 2 bases respectively, with 9 bases between them. The DNA for the CDR3 is TGTGCCAGCAGCCATCCCCGACCCACAGATACGCAGTATTTT. It specifies CASSHPRPTDTQYF.

The CDR3 protein is CASSLEAGGYEQYF. CDR3 nucleotides: TGTGCCAGCAGCTTAGAGGCAGGGGGCTACGAGCAGTACTTC. The V gene is TRBV11-2, the J gene TRBJ2-7, with 7 nucleotides matching TRBD1. V was pared by 0 bases and J by 3 bases, with 2 bases of the junction left unmatched. The CDR3 consists of 14 residues. In germline, CDR1 is SGHAT, CDR2 FQNNGV.

This clonotype was observed many times. CDR3 protein: CASSYPGSAEAFF. As DNA, the CDR3 is TGTGCCAGCAGTTACCCAGGGTCGGCTGAAGCTTTCTTT. This chain connects TRBV6-2 or TRBV6-3 to TRBJ1-1; the D gene is possibly TRBD1 (5 bases). The germline V gene has CDR1 MNHEY and CDR2 SVGEGT. The CDR3 loop spans 13 amino acids. With 2 bases removed from V and 6 bases from J, the gap between germline ends came to 10 bases.

The gene calls are TRBV4-2 and TRBJ1-4, with D maybe TRBD1 (5 bases). The CDR3 sequence is 15 residues long. The V gene's germline CDR1 is LGHNA and CDR2 YNFKEQ. V was pared by 1 base and J by 8 bases, with 14 bases between. The CDR3 here is CASSQVGQGSEKLFF. CDR3 in DNA: TGTGCCAGCAGCCAAGTGGGGCAGGGTAGCGAAAAACTGTTTTTT.

At least ten counts were recorded for this clonotype. The chain combines TRBV7-9 with TRBJ1-4; tentative D call: TRBD1 (6 bases). V lost 2 bases and J lost 2, with 21 bases in between. Germline loops: CDR1 SEHNR, CDR2 FQNEAQ (reference sequence). CDR3 length equals 19 residues. The CDR3 nucleotides read TGTGCCAGCAGCTTACGAGGGGGTGCTCTCCAAGGCACTAATGAAAAACTGTTTTTT. It yields the protein CASSLRGGALQGTNEKLFF.

This clonotype was seen a handful of times. V gene TRBV18 combines with J gene TRBJ2-7, with TRBD2 matching over 14 bases. Germline V gives CDR1 KGHSH, CDR2 LQKENI. V shed 4 bases and J 0 bases; nucleotides not matched to a gene: 2. This CDR3 has 16 residues. Written as DNA, the CDR3 is TGTGCCAGCTCACTAGGACTAGCGGGGGGCTCCTACGAGCAGTACTTC. It yields the protein CASSLGLAGGSYEQYF. Full variable domain (remainder filled in from reference TRBV18 and TRBJ2-7): NAGVMQNPRHLVRRRGQEARLRCSPMKGHSHVYWYRQLPEEGLKFMVYLQKENIIDESGMPKERFSAEFPKEGPSILRIQQVVRGDSAAYFCASSLGLAGGSYEQYFGPGTRLTVT.

This clonotype showed up many times. This chain links TRBV13 with TRBJ1-1; a possible D gene is TRBD1 (5 bases). Germline V gene lookup returns CDR1 PRHDT and CDR2 FYEKMQ (reference sequence). The CDR3 extends over 16 amino acids. V lost 5 bases to trimming and J lost 0 bases, with 16 bases between them. DNA for the CDR3: TGTGCCAGCAGCCGGCGGGGGGAAAGAATGAACACTGAAGCTTTCTTT. Protein sequence: CASSRRGERMNTEAFF.

This clonotype came up many times. The chain employs TRBV6-2 or TRBV6-3 and TRBJ2-7; D remains ambiguous. Germline CDR1 is MNHEY and CDR2 is SVGEGT. V was clipped by 8 bases and J by 2 bases, with 10 bases between them. This CDR3 has 12 amino acids. The chain's CDR3 is CASGNRPYEQYF. The CDR3 nucleotides are TGTGCCAGCGGAAACAGACCCTACGAGCAGTACTTC.

This clonotype has at least ten counts. CDR3 sequence reads: CSARDKGGAGYGYTF. The CDR3 DNA reads TGCAGTGCTAGAGACAAAGGGGGCGCTGGCTATGGCTACACCTTC. The rearrangement joins TRBV20-1 to TRBJ1-2; 7 positions agree with TRBD1. This CDR3 is 15 amino acids long. V was clipped by 0 bases and J by 4 bases; unmatched bases: 8. Germline CDR1 is DFQATT and CDR2 is SNEGSKA (reference sequence).

This clonotype came up a few times. The chain combines TRBV4-1 with TRBJ2-7; D may be TRBD1 (6 bases). Trimming shortened V by 0 bases and J by 5 bases, and 17 bases separated the two germline ends. Germline CDR1 reads MGHRA; CDR2 reads YSYEKL. This CDR3 is 16 amino acids long. Here the CDR3 reads CASSQDDRPLIHEQYF. The DNA of the CDR3 is TGCGCCAGCAGCCAAGATGACAGGCCCCTGATCCACGAGCAGTACTTC.

This clonotype appeared a few times. V and J are TRBV7-2 and TRBJ1-6, with D hard to call. This CDR3 is built from 16 residues. Germline-derived CDR1 and CDR2 are SGHTA and FQGNSA. With 1 base removed from V and 5 bases from J, the gap between germline ends came to 12 bases. For the CDR3, the DNA is TGTGCCAGCAGCTTAGGCTCTCGTATCAATAATTCACCCCTCCACTTT. Protein: CASSLGSRINNSPLHF.

This clonotype has more than one count but fewer than ten. A junction boundary mismatches the germline segment, possibly from a read error. The rearrangement links TRBV12-3 or TRBV12-4 to TRBJ1-3; D remains unclear. CDR3 size: 13 residues. CDR3 DNA: TGTGCCAGCAGTCTGAGCTCTGAAAACACCATATATTTT. Translation gives CASSLSSENTIYF.

This clonotype was observed a handful of times. V usage is TRBV29-1 and J usage is TRBJ1-2; 7 bases are shared with TRBD1. V dropped 2 bases and J dropped 6; count of bases not matched to a gene: 6. CDR1 is SQVTM, CDR2 ANQGSEA, per germline. CDR3 length: 13 residues. CDR3 region: CSVELRGLHGYTF. The CDR3 DNA sequence: TGCAGCGTTGAATTAAGGGGGCTACATGGCTACACCTTC. Using reference TRBV29-1 and TRBJ1-2 for the parts outside the CDR3, the full variable domain is SAVISQKPSRDICQRGTSLTIQCQVDSQVTMMFWYRQQPGQSLTLIATANQGSEATYESGFVIDKFPISRPNLTFSTLTVSNMSPEDSSIYLCSVELRGLHGYTFGSGTRLTVV.

This clonotype was detected ten times or more. The gene calls are TRBV3-1 and TRBJ1-5; D perhaps matches TRBD1 (5 bases). Germline V lookup: CDR1 LGHDT, CDR2 YNNKEL (reference sequence). V dropped 8 bases and J dropped 4 bases, with 12 bases sitting between them. The CDR3 is 13 residues long. The CDR3 DNA follows: TGTGCCAGCGGCGCAGGGATGAATCAGCCCCAGCATTTT. This translates into CASGAGMNQPQHF.